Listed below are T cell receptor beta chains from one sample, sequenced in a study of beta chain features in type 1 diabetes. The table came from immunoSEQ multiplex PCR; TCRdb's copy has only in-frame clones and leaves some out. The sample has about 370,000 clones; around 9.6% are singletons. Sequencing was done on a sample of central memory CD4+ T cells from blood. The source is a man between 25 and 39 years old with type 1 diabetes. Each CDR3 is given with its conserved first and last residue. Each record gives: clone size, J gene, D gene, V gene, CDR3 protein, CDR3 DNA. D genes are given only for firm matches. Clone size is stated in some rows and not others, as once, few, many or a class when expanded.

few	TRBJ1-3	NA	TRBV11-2	CASSLESRGNTIYF	TGTGCCAGCAGCTTAGAGTCCAGGGGAAACACCATATATTTT
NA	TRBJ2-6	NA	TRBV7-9	CASSLIPAGANVLTF	TGTGCCAGCAGCTTAATACCTGCAGGGGCCAACGTCCTGACTTTC
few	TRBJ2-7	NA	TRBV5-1	CASSLVGSLNYEQYF	TGCGCCAGCAGCTTGGTCGGTTCTCTAAACTACGAGCAGTACTTC
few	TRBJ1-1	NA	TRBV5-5	CASRVGGKTEAFF	TGTGCCAGCAGAGTCGGGGGAAAAACTGAAGCTTTCTTT
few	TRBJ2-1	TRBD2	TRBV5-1	CASSLAPSGANNEQFF	TGCGCCAGCAGCTTGGCCCCTAGCGGGGCTAACAATGAGCAGTTCTTC
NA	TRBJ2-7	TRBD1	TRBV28	CASSGQGRKQYF	TGTGCCAGCTCCGGACAGGGGCGAAAGCAGTACTTC
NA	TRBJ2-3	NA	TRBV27	CASSLGTPNTDTQYF	TGTGCCAGCAGTCTCGGGACTCCCAACACAGATACGCAGTATTTT
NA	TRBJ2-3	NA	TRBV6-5	CASSYSSGDIADTQYF	TGTGCCAGCAGTTATTCGTCAGGGGACATAGCAGATACGCAGTATTTT
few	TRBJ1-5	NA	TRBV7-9	CASSLPHQPQHF	TGTGCCAGCAGCTTACCCCATCAGCCCCAGCATTTT
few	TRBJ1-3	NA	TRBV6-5	CASSYRTAIGNTIYF	TGTGCCAGCAGTTACAGGACAGCCATTGGAAACACCATATATTTT
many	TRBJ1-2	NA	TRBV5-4	CASGMGSGYTF	TGTGCCAGCGGTATGGGGTCTGGCTACACCTTC
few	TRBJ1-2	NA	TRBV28	CASSSEQTYGYTF	TGTGCCAGCAGTTCAGAACAGACTTATGGCTACACCTTC
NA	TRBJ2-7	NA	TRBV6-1	CASSEAHVGYEQYF	TGTGCCAGCAGTGAAGCCCACGTAGGTTACGAGCAGTACTTC
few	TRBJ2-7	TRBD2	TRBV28	CASSVGTSYYEQYF	TGTGCCAGCAGCGTCGGGACTAGCTACTACGAGCAGTACTTC
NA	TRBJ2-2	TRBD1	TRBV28	CASGTGSRTGELFF	TGTGCCAGCGGGACAGGGTCTCGCACCGGGGAGCTGTTTTTT
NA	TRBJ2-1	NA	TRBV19	CASSTRLNEQFF	TGTGCCAGTAGTACTCGACTCAATGAGCAGTTCTTC
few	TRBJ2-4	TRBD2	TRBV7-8	CASSPQIGGSSLAKNIQYF	TGTGCCAGCAGCCCCCAAATTGGCGGGAGTTCACTAGCCAAAAACATTCAGTACTTC
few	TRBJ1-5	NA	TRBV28	CASSVTPGGNQPQHF	TGTGCCAGCAGTGTGACCCCGGGGGGCAATCAGCCCCAGCATTTT
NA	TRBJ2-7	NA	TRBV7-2	CASSPDVYEQYF	TGTGCCAGCAGCCCTGACGTTTACGAGCAGTACTTC
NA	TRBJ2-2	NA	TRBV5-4	CASSSTPSGGELFF	TGTGCCAGCAGCTCTACACCTTCTGGCGGGGAGCTGTTTTTT
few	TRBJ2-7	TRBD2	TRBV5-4	CASSQRGDSGRSYEQYF	TGCGCCAGCAGCCAAAGGGGAGATAGCGGGAGGTCTTACGAGCAGTACTTC
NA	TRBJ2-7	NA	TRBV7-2	CASSFTPEYSQYF	TGTGCCAGCAGCTTTACACCCGAGTACAGCCAGTACTTC
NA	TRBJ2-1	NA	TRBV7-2	CASSGSETLIPYNEQFF	TGTGCCAGCAGCGGAAGTGAGACTTTGATACCCTACAATGAGCAGTTCTTC
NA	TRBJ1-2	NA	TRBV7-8	CASSPPGVYSNYGYTF	TGTGCCAGCAGCCCTCCCGGTGTGTACTCTAACTATGGCTACACCTTC
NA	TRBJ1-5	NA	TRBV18	CASSLTGRGNQPQHF	TGTGCCAGCTCACTAACAGGGAGGGGCAATCAGCCCCAGCATTTT
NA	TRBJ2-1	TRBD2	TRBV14	CASSQERGSGRGNEQFF	TGTGCCAGCAGCCAAGAAAGAGGTAGCGGGAGAGGAAATGAGCAGTTCTTC
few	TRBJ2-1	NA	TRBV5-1	CASSLRGQTEQFF	TGCGCCAGCAGCTTGAGGGGCCAAACGGAGCAGTTCTTC
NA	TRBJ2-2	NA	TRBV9	CASSPQGGNGNTGELFF	TGTGCCAGCAGCCCCCAGGGGGGGAATGGAAACACCGGGGAGCTGTTTTTT
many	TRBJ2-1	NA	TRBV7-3	CASSLLYNEQFF	TGTGCCAGCAGCTTACTCTACAATGAGCAGTTCTTC
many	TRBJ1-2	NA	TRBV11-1	CASSLGAQEYGYTF	TGTGCCAGCAGCTTAGGCGCACAGGAATATGGCTACACCTTC
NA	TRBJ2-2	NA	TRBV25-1	CASSDRVWTGELFF	TGTGCCAGCAGTGACAGGGTTTGGACCGGGGAGCTGTTTTTT
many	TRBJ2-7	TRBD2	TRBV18	CASSLGTSDREQYF	TGTGCCAGCTCACTCGGGACTAGCGACCGCGAGCAGTACTTC
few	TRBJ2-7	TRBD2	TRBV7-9	CASSLAVVAGVGEQYF	TGTGCCAGCAGCTTAGCGGTAGTAGCGGGAGTCGGGGAGCAGTACTTC
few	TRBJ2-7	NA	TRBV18	CASSTSMVYEQYF	TGTGCCAGCTCAACTAGTATGGTCTACGAGCAGTACTTC
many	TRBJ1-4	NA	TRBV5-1	CASSLEAEKLFF	TGCGCCAGCAGCTTGGAAGCGGAAAAACTGTTTTTT
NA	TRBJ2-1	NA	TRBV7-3	CASSPSTLSYNEQFF	TGTGCCAGCAGCCCCAGCACCCTATCCTACAATGAGCAGTTCTTC
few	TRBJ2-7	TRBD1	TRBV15	CATSRDGGQGSSYEQYF	TGTGCCACCAGCAGAGATGGGGGACAGGGGTCTTCCTACGAGCAGTACTTC
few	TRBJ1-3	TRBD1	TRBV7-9	CASREDRASGNTIYF	TGTGCCAGCAGAGAGGACAGGGCGTCTGGAAACACCATATATTTT
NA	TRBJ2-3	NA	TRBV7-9	CASTPGFNTDTQYF	TGTGCCAGCACCCCTGGCTTTAACACAGATACGCAGTATTTT
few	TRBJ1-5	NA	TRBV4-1	CASSQDGGYQPQHF	TGCGCCAGCAGCCAAGACGGAGGGTACCAGCCCCAGCATTTT
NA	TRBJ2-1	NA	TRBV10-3	CAIRNYDRHEQFF	TGTGCCATCAGGAACTACGACAGGCATGAGCAGTTCTTC
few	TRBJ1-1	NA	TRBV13	CASSLGGTTKAFF	TGTGCCAGCAGCTTAGGCGGGACAACAAAAGCTTTCTTT
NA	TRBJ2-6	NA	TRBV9	CASDSGANVLTF	TGTGCCAGCGATAGTGGGGCCAACGTCCTGACTTTC
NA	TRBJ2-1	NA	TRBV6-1	CASSEMQGGYNEQFF	TGTGCCAGCAGTGAAATGCAGGGGGGGTACAATGAGCAGTTCTTC
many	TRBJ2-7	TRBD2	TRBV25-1	CASSAPTSGSWYEQYF	TGTGCCAGCAGTGCGCCCACTAGCGGGAGTTGGTACGAGCAGTACTTC
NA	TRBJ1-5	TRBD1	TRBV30	CAWSSGQGLFNQPQHF	TGTGCCTGGAGTAGCGGACAGGGACTTTTCAATCAGCCCCAGCATTTT
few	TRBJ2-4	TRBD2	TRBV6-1	CASSLAGGNIQYF	TGTGCCAGCAGTCTAGCGGGAGGTAACATTCAGTACTTC
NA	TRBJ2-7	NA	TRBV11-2	CASSLRPSYEQYF	TGTGCCAGCAGCTTGCGACCGTCCTACGAGCAGTACTTC
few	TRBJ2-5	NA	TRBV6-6	CASSRQGLFQETQYF	TGTGCCAGCAGTCGACAGGGACTTTTCCAAGAGACCCAGTACTTC
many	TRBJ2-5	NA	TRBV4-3	CASSQGVAGFQETQYF	TGCGCCAGCAGCCAAGGGGTGGCGGGCTTCCAAGAGACCCAGTACTTC
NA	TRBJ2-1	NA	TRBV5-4	CASSQEVHEQFF	TGTGCCAGCAGCCAAGAGGTACATGAGCAGTTCTTC